This section outlines one T cell receptor beta chain sequence together with its context. No cognate antigen has been identified for it. No base qualities exist here, and no much larger clone lies one base off it. The CDR3 regions of human TCRbeta chains were subjected to immunosequencing. The source study handled its data this way. TCRs in the repertoires were matched against a reference library of SARS-CoV-2-specific TCRs that had been generated with the MIRA antigen-specificity platform. Breadth was defined as the fraction of unique TCRs that were SARS-CoV-2-associated. Depth was defined as the fraction of total T cells that were SARS-CoV-2-associated. Each spike-specific TCR was assigned to its reactive spike region and to a CD4 or CD8 class using the MIRA data. Log10-transformed breadth and depth values were compared by one-way ANOVA with Sidak's multiple comparisons tests. The immuneACCESS repertoire file appears here via TCRdb, limited to in-frame rearrangements. These files lack a portion of the clones; in checked studies, under half of the deficit traces to unresolved V genes, and the cause of the others is not known. V and J calls and clone size are copied from that table; D and trimming were computed from the DNA. Across this sample there are some 70,000 clones, with approximately 80% seen only once. About 14% of the sample is in the top ten clones.

Including cysteine and phenylalanine, the CDR3 has 13 amino acids. Only the CDR3 portion is preserved as DNA: 39 bases, with reading frame beginning at the first base. In the germline V gene, CDR1 corresponds to SGDLS and CDR2 to YYNGEE. At the junction V is shortened by 4 bases and J by 8 bases, with 14 bases in between. The sample's time point, from its label and the paper: about 28 days (+/-7) after the second vaccine dose. AZD1222 recipients with second doses at about 4 weeks or about 12 weeks were pooled, because spike-specific TCR depth and breadth did not differ between schedules. Vaccinee samples came from UK trials COV001 and COV002, including a single-blind randomized controlled phase 2/3 trial of AZD1222 (ChAdOx1 nCoV-19) in healthy adults. For TCRbeta chain sequencing, PBMC samples from trial participants were taken at day 0 and at day 28 after the second dose. The sample comes from a study of T cell responses to AZD1222 COVID-19 vaccine (dated by TCRdb to the early 2020s). Context from the whole study: TCR sequencing was performed for about 240 trial participants, of whom about 200 were given two doses of AZD1222 and around 25 were given two doses of MenACWY control vaccine. Trial participants were enrolled into age subgroups of 18-55, 56-69 and 70-plus years, which contained about 160, 30 and 59 TCR-sequenced participants, respectively. Overall results and qualifications from the work: Only five to seven AZD1222 recipients were SARS-CoV-2 seropositive at baseline, limiting conclusions about previously exposed vaccinees. The 56-69-year group was small, and its depth increase did not reach significance, likely because of low power. A significant rise in spike-specific TCR breadth and depth was observed after two AZD1222 doses relative to day 0 and relative to MenACWY recipients. Nearly half of unique spike-specific TCRs reportedly recognized epitopes outside regions mutated in the B.1.351 and B.1.1.7 variants. The whole spike protein was spanned by vaccine-associated CD4 TCRs, and dominant responses were seen in regions 160-218 and 743-854. Most participants were white British and females outnumbered males, and the authors suggested that clonal diversity may have been underestimated. Because no samples from the day 14 peak response were available, repertoires could be characterized only after the peak T cell response.

This chain joins TRBV9 to TRBJ2-3, with a tentative D gene TRBD1 over 6 matching bases. This material consisted of peripheral blood, taken 28 days after the second AZD1222 dose. The clonotype comes from an adult who received the AZD1222 COVID-19 vaccine. The CDR3 reads as follows: CASSTTGSATQYF. The sequenced DNA: TGTGCCAGCAGCACCACAGGGTCGGCTACGCAGTATTTT.